What follows are 31 T cell receptor beta chains derived from one specimen sequenced in a study of T cells in Graves' hyperthyroidism and ophthalmopathy. Template material for amplifying TCR beta CDR3 regions consisted of RNA transcripts. Carried out on the TCR CDR3, a first-round RT-PCR used the HTBI primer set. TCRdb ran MiXCR on the multiplex PCR reads and lists one entry per CDR3 protein. The sample has 650,000 to 850,000 distinct CDR3 sequences, about 19% seen once. The sequenced sample was blood. The receptors were sampled from a woman aged 45-60 years with Graves' hyperthyroidism that later progressed to Graves' ophthalmopathy.

Notes on this clonotype: A much larger clone sits a single nucleotide away, making a read error possible. This chain links TRBV6-1 with TRBJ1-5; D is unresolved. Per the germline V gene, CDR1 is MNHNS and CDR2 is SASEGT. The CDR3 runs to 15 residues. CDR3 loop: CASSGTGRYNRPQHF. Written as DNA, the CDR3 is TGTGCCAGCAGCGGCACTGGACGGTACAATCGGCCCCAGCATTTT.

This sequence joins TRBV9 and TRBJ2-7, with D possibly being TRBD2 (6 bases). The CDR3 extends over 18 amino acids. V was pared by 0 bases and J by 0 bases, with 19 bases between. Germline-derived CDR1 and CDR2 are SGDLS and YYNGEE. CDR3 in DNA: TGTGCCAGCAGCGTAGCCCCAATCAAGCGGGCGAGCTCCTACGAGCAGTACTTC. Translated, it gives CASSVAPIKRASSYEQYF.

This clonotype was seen more than once but under ten times. The chain couples TRBV6-1 to TRBJ1-2, with TRBD1 identical over 7 bases. Looked up from germline, CDR1 is MNHNS and CDR2 is SASEGT. The junction had 12 bases not matched to a gene; V was cut back by 6 bases and J by 8 bases. This CDR3 region has 14 residues. CDR3 region: CASSQTGQAYGYTF. CDR3 nucleotides: TGTGCCAGCAGCCAGACAGGGCAGGCCTACGGCTACACCTTC.

This clonotype was detected ten times or more. This sequence joins TRBV11-2 and TRBJ2-5; 11 bases line up with TRBD2. This CDR3 is 14 amino acids long. The germline V gene encodes CDR1 SGHAT and CDR2 FQNNGV. V lost 5 bases and J lost 1; bases outside the gene matches: 0. CDR3 DNA: TGTGCCAGCAGCGGGACTAGCGGCCAAGAGACCCAGTACTTC. This translates into CASSGTSGQETQYF.

About this clonotype itself: A much larger clone lies a single base off, so this may be a read error. The rearrangement links TRBV11-2 to TRBJ2-5; 8 nucleotides line up with TRBD1. Germline V gene data show CDR1 as SGHAT and CDR2 as FQNNGV. The CDR3 length is 14 residues. The CDR3 region has the DNA TGTGCCAGCAGCTTAGAGGACAGGGTAGAGACCCAGTGCTTC. Its translation: CASSLEDRVETQCF.

V gene TRBV9 combines with J gene TRBJ2-1, with D possibly matching TRBD2 (5 bases). The CDR3 is made up of 15 amino acids. V was clipped by 1 base and J by 4 bases, with 12 bases between them. Germline V gene data show CDR1 as SGDLS and CDR2 as YYNGEE. CDR3 nucleotide sequence: TGTGCCAGCAGCGTACTTGCCTCGGGGTACAATGAGCAGTTCTTC. It encodes CASSVLASGYNEQFF.

This clonotype showed up just a few times. This rearrangement joins TRBV12-3 or TRBV12-4 to TRBJ2-5; possible D gene TRBD1, 5 bases. Trimming cost V 3 bases and J 7 bases, with 15 bases left between them. The CDR3 is 14 amino acids. The CDR3 here is CASSFPGNGGTQYF. CDR3 bases: TGTGCCAGCAGTTTCCCAGGGAATGGTGGGACCCAGTACTTC.

In its sample, this clonotype was seen a few times. The rearrangement uses TRBV5-1 and TRBJ2-5, with D maybe TRBD1 (7 bases). Looked up from germline, CDR1 is SGHRS and CDR2 is YFSETQ. Deletions cut 3 bases from V and 5 bases from J, with 11 bases between. There are 13 residues in the CDR3. As DNA, the CDR3 is TGCGCCAGCAGCTCGGCAGGGGGGGAGACCCAGTACTTC. It is translated as CASSSAGGETQYF.

CDR3 region: CSVAFRGAGTEAFF. The CDR3 DNA reads as TGCAGCGTTGCCTTTCGGGGGGCCGGCACTGAAGCTTTCTTT. This chain links TRBV29-1 with TRBJ1-1; tentatively, D is TRBD1 (6 bases). CDR1 is SQVTM, CDR2 ANQGSEA, per germline. The germline V and J ends were trimmed by 4 bases and 4 bases, with 16 bases remaining between them. The CDR3 loop spans 14 amino acids.

The sample holds many counts of this clonotype. This chain links TRBV6-1 with TRBJ2-1, with TRBD2 identical over 8 bases. The germline CDR1 and CDR2 sequences are MNHNS and SASEGT. The ends lost 6 bases at V and 5 bases at J; junction bases unmatched: 9. The CDR3 covers 15 residues. The chain's CDR3 is CASRGGGGGNNEQFF. As DNA, the CDR3 is TGTGCCAGCAGGGGCGGGGGCGGGGGGAACAATGAGCAGTTCTTC.

The chain is built from TRBV11-1 and TRBJ2-3, with 7 bases fitting TRBD2. Losses at the gene ends were 6 bases for V and 2 bases for J; bases not matched to a gene: 8. The CDR3 contains 15 residues. CDR1 is SGHAT, CDR2 FQDESV, per germline (reference sequence). The CDR3 DNA follows: TGTGCCAGCAGTTTTACCGGGACTACCACAGATACGCAGTATTTT. Residues: CASSFTGTTTDTQYF.

V is TRBV11-1 and J is TRBJ1-4; TRBD1 matches 7 bases. The CDR3 has 17 amino acids. The trim removed 4 bases at V and 7 bases at J, leaving 15 bases unmatched. Germline CDR1 and CDR2: SGHAT and FQDESV (reference sequence). This chain's CDR3 is CASSSSPRGRTGEKLFF. CDR3 coding DNA: TGTGCCAGCAGCTCAAGTCCAAGGGGGCGCACCGGTGAAAAACTGTTTTTT.

This chain links TRBV4-1 with TRBJ2-3; D is uncertain. Germline V gene sequence: CDR1 MGHRA, CDR2 YSYEKL. This CDR3 has 16 amino acids. V gave up 4 bases and J gave up 0 bases, with 14 bases separating them. CDR3 amino acids: CASSRSLTSSTDTQYF. CDR3 coding DNA: TGCGCCAGCAGCCGGTCCTTGACATCTAGCACAGATACGCAGTATTTT.

This clonotype was seen ten or more times. The chain has TRBV27 and TRBJ2-1; a weak D match, TRBD2 (5 bases). V was trimmed by 0 bases and J by 3 bases, leaving 6 bases between them. The CDR3 sequence is 14 residues long. Per germline, CDR1 MNHEY and CDR2 SMNVEV (reference sequence). The CDR3, as DNA: TGTGCCAGCAGTTTATCGGGGAGCTACAATGAGCAGTTCTTC. Translating it yields CASSLSGSYNEQFF.

This clonotype was observed a few times. The CDR3 region has the DNA TGTGCCACCAGCAGATCCGGGACAGGTTATCAGCCCCAGCATTTT. It encodes CATSRSGTGYQPQHF. The chain links TRBV15 to TRBJ1-5; TRBD1 aligns across 8 bases. CDR1 is LNHNV, CDR2 YYDKDF, per germline (reference sequence). The CDR3 extends over 15 amino acids. J was trimmed by 5 bases and V by 2 bases; bases with no gene match: 5.

This clonotype was seen many times. V and J are TRBV6-1 and TRBJ1-2, with no clear D. V lost 6 bases and J lost 8, with 19 bases in between. CDR3 length: 14 residues. Germline CDR1 is MNHNS and CDR2 is SASEGT. CDR3: CASSRSLVGYGYTF. The CDR3 bases are TGTGCCAGCAGCCGGAGTCTCGTGGGGTACGGCTACACCTTC.

The chain links TRBV6-1 to TRBJ2-2; 7 bases map to TRBD1. Germline CDR1 MNHNS, CDR2 SASEGT. Trimming cost V 1 base and J 5 bases; bases outside gene matches: 7. The CDR3 spans 16 residues. CDR3 in DNA: TGTGCCAGCAGTGAAGGACAGGGCAGACGTACCGGGGAGCTGTTTTTT. Translated: CASSEGQGRRTGELFF.

This clonotype appeared a few times. The chain employs TRBV20-1 and TRBJ2-1; 15 positions agree with TRBD2. The CDR3 is 17 residues long. In germline, CDR1 is DFQATT, CDR2 SNEGSKA (reference sequence). The J segment lost 2 bases and the V segment lost 6 bases, leaving 8 bases of the junction unmatched. CDR3 region: CSARGLAGGRTYNEQFF. Here the CDR3 DNA reads TGCAGTGCCAGGGGACTAGCGGGGGGCCGGACCTACAATGAGCAGTTCTTC.

The chain is built from TRBV7-9 and TRBJ1-4, with 9 bases that match TRBD1. The V and J ends lost 5 bases and 10 bases, in that order; junction bases with no gene match: 8. This CDR3 region has 14 residues. CDR1 is SEHNR and CDR2 is FQNEAQ in the germline V gene (reference sequence). The CDR3 is CASSRGQGIGKLFF. The CDR3 nucleotides read TGTGCCAGCAGCCGGGGACAGGGTATTGGAAAACTGTTTTTT.

The chain joins TRBV14 to TRBJ2-5; perhaps D is TRBD1 or TRBD2 (5 bases each). V lost 4 bases to trimming and J lost 9 bases, with 9 bases between them. This CDR3 is 11 amino acids long. Germline V gene lookup returns CDR1 SGHDN and CDR2 FVKESK. CDR3 protein: CASSRLGAQYF. DNA for the CDR3: TGTGCCAGCAGCCGCCTGGGGGCCCAGTACTTC.

This clonotype was seen at least ten times. This chain joins TRBV30 and TRBJ2-7; D might be TRBD1 (6 bases). The V end lost 2 bases, the J end lost 3 bases, and 14 bases lay between the germline ends. CDR3 length: 14 residues. Germline V CDR1 and CDR2: GTSNPN, SVGIG (reference sequence). The CDR3 nucleotides read TGTGCCTGGAGTTTGCCAGGGGAAATCTACGAGCAGTACTTC. Protein: CAWSLPGEIYEQYF.

The gene calls are TRBV6-9 and TRBJ2-7; D gene uncertain. The CDR3 runs to 13 residues. In germline, CDR1 is MNHGY, CDR2 SVAAGI. V lost 3 bases to trimming and J lost 6 bases, with 12 bases between them. For the CDR3, the DNA is TGTGCCAGCAGTTACTATTTATCCCTCGAGCAGTACTTC. Translation gives CASSYYLSLEQYF.

This clonotype was seen only a few times. This chain joins TRBV6-1 and TRBJ1-2, with TRBD1 identical over 8 bases. V lost 6 bases and J lost 7; bases outside the gene matches: 7. The CDR3 loop spans 13 amino acids. Per germline, CDR1 MNHNS and CDR2 SASEGT. Here the CDR3 DNA reads TGTGCCAGCAGCAAGGGACAGGTCCTTGGCTACACCTTC. It encodes CASSKGQVLGYTF.

To note about this clonotype: One junction end does not reproduce the germline sequence, and a read error may be involved. The chain has TRBV4-1 and TRBJ1-1, with TRBD1 matching over 7 bases. CDR3 length: 15 residues. Germline CDR1 reads MGHRA; CDR2 reads YSYEKL. The CDR3 is CASSQVEGAGTEAFF. In nucleotides, the CDR3 is TGTGCCAGCAGCCAAGTTGAGGGGGCTGGCACTGAAGCTTTCTTT.

This clonotype was observed a few times. CDR3 sequence reads: CASSSRQASNQPQHF. In DNA form, the CDR3 reads TGTGCCAGTAGTTCGCGACAGGCTAGCAATCAGCCCCAGCATTTT. The chain carries TRBV19 and TRBJ1-5; D may be TRBD1 (6 bases). V shed 5 bases and J shed 0 bases, with 11 bases lying between them. There are 15 residues in the CDR3. Looked up from germline, CDR1 is LNHDA and CDR2 is SQIVND (reference sequence).

This clonotype has a single count. This rearrangement joins TRBV2 to TRBJ2-7, with 11 bases lining up with TRBD2. V trimming: 8 bases; J trimming: 2 bases; junction bases outside the gene matches: 17. Germline V gives CDR1 SNHLY, CDR2 FYNNEI. The CDR3 has 18 amino acids. In DNA form, the CDR3 reads TGTGCCAGCTCACCCTACGAGTGGGGTAGCGGGGGGGCCTACGAGCAGTACTTC. The encoded protein is CASSPYEWGSGGAYEQYF.

This clonotype was recorded at least ten times. The chain joins TRBV3-1 to TRBJ1-3; D call uncertain. The V gene's germline CDR1 is LGHDT and CDR2 YNNKEL (reference sequence). V was trimmed by 1 base and J by 0 bases, leaving 10 bases between them. The CDR3 loop spans 16 amino acids. This CDR3 is CASSQGTIISGNTIYF. The DNA for the CDR3 is TGTGCCAGCAGCCAAGGTACAATAATCTCTGGAAACACCATATATTTT.

This clonotype was detected many times. J is TRBJ1-2 and V is TRBV7-9, with 7 bases identical to TRBD1. The V and J ends lost 5 bases and 3 bases, in that order; junction bases with no gene match: 9. The CDR3 covers 15 residues. CDR1 SEHNR and CDR2 FQNEAQ come from the germline V gene (reference sequence). The CDR3: CASSGRQGFDYGYTF. DNA for the CDR3: TGTGCCAGCAGCGGCCGACAGGGTTTTGACTATGGCTACACCTTC.

The rearrangement uses TRBV18 and TRBJ2-1, with a weak D call TRBD1 (6 bases). This CDR3 is 19 amino acids long. Germline CDR1 reads KGHSH; CDR2 reads LQKENI. V shed 1 base and J shed 6 bases, with 25 bases lying between them. As DNA, the CDR3 is TGTGCCAGCTCACCACTATTAGGACACGGGACAAATTTAGGCAATGAGCAGTTCTTC. Its translation: CASSPLLGHGTNLGNEQFF.

This clonotype was picked up many times. The chain joins TRBV11-2 to TRBJ1-2, with TRBD1 matching over 8 bases. The germline gives CDR1 SGHAT, CDR2 FQNNGV. The CDR3 is 17 amino acids. The trim removed 5 bases at V and 5 bases at J, leaving 16 bases unmatched. The CDR3 coding sequence is TGTGCCAGCAGCCCAACGGGACAGGAGCCGATCCCGTATGGCTACACCTTC. Protein: CASSPTGQEPIPYGYTF.

This clonotype was detected ten times or more. This chain uses TRBV6-1 with TRBJ1-1; D is undetermined. Germline CDR1 MNHNS, CDR2 SASEGT. V gave up 6 bases and J gave up 0 bases, with 8 bases separating them. The CDR3 consists of 13 residues. The CDR3 loop reads CASREPMNTEAFF. CDR3 DNA: TGTGCCAGCAGGGAACCGATGAACACTGAAGCTTTCTTT.